This T cell receptor beta chain was captured by sequencing in a study of blood T cell repertoires in COVID-19. The wider study: Samples of COVID-19 (acute and convalescent) were obtained from the United States, Italy and Spain.

This CDR3 comprises 14 residues. The germline CDR1 and CDR2 sequences are SGHRS and YFSETQ. V lost 4 bases, J lost 6 bases, and 17 bases lay in between. Generated by immunoSEQ multiplex PCR, the TCRdb table keeps only in-frame clones and is missing some. The table records around 300,000 clones, roughly 90% of them present only once. A Seattle source enrolled patients during active infection and followed them longitudinally. This sequence joins TRBV5-1 and TRBJ2-7; D possibly corresponds to TRBD1 (6 bases). The TCR originated in a woman under 40 with COVID-19, enrolled during active disease. The sample taken for sequencing was peripheral blood. The CDR3 loop is CASSPTGIVSEQYF. The CDR3 nucleotides are TGCGCCAGCAGCCCGACAGGAATAGTAAGCGAGCAGTACTTC.